This section outlines one TCR beta chain sequence together with its context. Its target is unknown. These data come from a study of T cells expressing NK-cell markers. The overall study: The study drew TCR beta repertoires from sorted CD3+CD56+NKG2C+, CD3+CD56+NKG2C- and CD3+CD56-NKG2C+ T cells.

The study's findings and limits: The contribution of dominant NKG2C+ clonotypes to CD8+ T cells in about six donors was roughly 1.0-7.5%. The CD3+CD56-NKG2C+ fraction was also led by these clonotypes in a few donors.

Beta-chain TCR cDNA was generated via 5'RACE template switching with UMIs. TCRdb re-analyzed the 5' RACE reads; it lists each CDR3 protein once, without DNA. In total, the table holds about 460,000 distinct CDR3 sequences. CDR1 and CDR2 (germline): SGHRS, YFSETQ. The length of the CDR3 is 14 residues. The chain carries TRBV5-1 and TRBJ2-1; TCRdb calls TRBD1, which cannot be checked without DNA. The source of this sequence is a woman in her 50s in good health. Sequenced sample: blood T cells: a sorted CD56 or NKG2C T cell subset, CD4+ or CD8+ T cells, or bulk PBMC T cells (not recorded which). The CDR3 reads CASSLATLGDEQFF.